This TCR beta chain came from a study of shared clonotypes between healthy human individuals. Trimming cost V 6 bases and J 2 bases, with 8 bases left between them. The length of the CDR3 is 14 residues. Germline V lookup: CDR1 MGHDK, CDR2 SYGVNS. Sequenced by immunoSEQ multiplex PCR; TCRdb stores in-frame clones only, minus some. The sample includes approximately 2.4 million clones, 95% of them seen just once. The investigators split CD4+ cells into a CD45RA+ naive subset and a CD45RA-negative memory subset. The source of this sequence is a man between 18 and 29 years old in good health. The chain combines TRBV25-1 with TRBJ1-6; maybe TRBD1 (6 bases). The sequenced material came from naive CD4+ T cells sorted from blood. Described subset: CD45RA+ positively selected. CDR3 residues: CASRQGTYNSPLHF. CDR3 bases: TGTGCCAGCAGGCAGGGGACCTATAATTCACCCCTCCACTTT.